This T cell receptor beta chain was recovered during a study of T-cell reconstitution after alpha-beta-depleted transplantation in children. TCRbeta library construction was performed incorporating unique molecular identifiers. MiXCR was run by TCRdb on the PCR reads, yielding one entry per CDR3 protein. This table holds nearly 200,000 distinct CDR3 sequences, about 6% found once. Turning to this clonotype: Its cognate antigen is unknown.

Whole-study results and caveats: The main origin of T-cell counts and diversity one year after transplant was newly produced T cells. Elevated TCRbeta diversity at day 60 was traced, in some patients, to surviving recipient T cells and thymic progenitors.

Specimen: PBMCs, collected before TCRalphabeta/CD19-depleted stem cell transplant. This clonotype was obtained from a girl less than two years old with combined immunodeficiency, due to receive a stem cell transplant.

CDR3 nucleotide sequence: TGTGCCAGCAGCTTGTTTCGGACTAGCGGGGCCTCCTACGAGCAGTACTTC. It codes for CASSLFRTSGASYEQYF. The chain links TRBV7-9 to TRBJ2-7, with 12 bases fitting TRBD2. The CDR3 is made up of 17 amino acids. The V gene end was trimmed by 3 bases and the J gene end by 0 bases; junction bases not matched to a gene: 6. The germline gives CDR1 SEHNR, CDR2 FQNEAQ (reference sequence).